A selection of T cell receptor beta chains follows, all from one sample in a study of T cells after yellow fever vaccination. TCRdb reprocessed the 5' RACE reads via MiXCR and lists one record per CDR3 protein. In the table there are about 400,000 distinct CDR3 sequences, over 5% of which are singletons. Sample: PBMCs, taken 5 days after the yellow fever booster vaccination. These TCRs come from a man between 25 and 39 years old who received the YFV17D yellow fever vaccine. Each CDR3 is given without its conserved first and last residue. Each record gives: V gene, CDR3 protein.

V gene: TRBV29-1; CDR3 protein: SVEASQETQY
V gene: TRBV21-1; CDR3 protein: ASSFGQGTSGPDTQY
V gene: TRBV29-1; CDR3 protein: SMFSGGETQY
V gene: TRBV30; CDR3 protein: AWRGTSGTAGTQY
V gene: TRBV19; CDR3 protein: ASSSLSGPHEQY
V gene: TRBV15; CDR3 protein: ATSIRDKNTGELF
V gene: TRBV5-6; CDR3 protein: ASSLVDAANEQF
V gene: TRBV12-3/TRBV12-4; CDR3 protein: ASSPRMEAF
V gene: TRBV25-1; CDR3 protein: ASSDPDRYEQY
V gene: TRBV29-1; CDR3 protein: SVDLSGIQY
V gene: TRBV12-3/TRBV12-4; CDR3 protein: ASRTTTTNTEAF
V gene: TRBV5-5; CDR3 protein: ASSGMGGSSYNEQF
V gene: TRBV7-3; CDR3 protein: ASSSRGRSGANVLT
V gene: TRBV20-1; CDR3 protein: SALSTSLPQY
V gene: TRBV7-8; CDR3 protein: ASILRYPNTEAF
V gene: TRBV27; CDR3 protein: ASSKGGARNQPQH
V gene: TRBV7-2; CDR3 protein: ASSLVWASGKNTQY
V gene: TRBV4-2; CDR3 protein: ASSQGSETGWKEQY
V gene: TRBV29-1; CDR3 protein: SVGWALDTEAF
V gene: TRBV7-2; CDR3 protein: ASSFGGYDYNEQF
V gene: TRBV20-1; CDR3 protein: SARGLAGGGEQF
V gene: TRBV20-1; CDR3 protein: SARGTRDTQY
V gene: TRBV20-1; CDR3 protein: SASPGQLMNTEAF
V gene: TRBV10-2; CDR3 protein: ASSEIQGTAQY
V gene: TRBV27; CDR3 protein: ASSREGRTGSPLH
V gene: TRBV29-1; CDR3 protein: SVEFLRDKINEQF
V gene: TRBV5-1; CDR3 protein: ASSLAARGERETQY
V gene: TRBV14; CDR3 protein: ASSQYAGGAYEQY
V gene: TRBV19; CDR3 protein: ASSIFGTANEKLF
V gene: TRBV27; CDR3 protein: ASSPHRELYEQY
V gene: TRBV12-5; CDR3 protein: ASGLVGRTEAF
V gene: TRBV7-9; CDR3 protein: ASSSPLVNEQF
V gene: TRBV5-1; CDR3 protein: ASSVPGTSRNTGELF
V gene: TRBV6-5; CDR3 protein: ASSNTYEQY
V gene: TRBV10-2; CDR3 protein: ASSDWDNYGYT
V gene: TRBV6-2/TRBV6-3; CDR3 protein: ASSPSSGRGYNEQF
V gene: TRBV20-1; CDR3 protein: SASRVQGQETQY
V gene: TRBV29-1; CDR3 protein: SVGAGQPNTGELF
V gene: TRBV27; CDR3 protein: ASTPGGPSPLH
V gene: TRBV20-1; CDR3 protein: SASTSGSFSETQY
V gene: TRBV29-1; CDR3 protein: SVREGRLNEQF
V gene: TRBV20-1; CDR3 protein: SAVEASYNEQF
V gene: TRBV7-3; CDR3 protein: ASSVTEGKGTQY
V gene: TRBV20-1; CDR3 protein: SARDPPFLGGNEQF
V gene: TRBV5-6; CDR3 protein: ASSHRGGGGYT
V gene: TRBV6-2/TRBV6-3; CDR3 protein: ASSALQPGLGVEQY
V gene: TRBV15; CDR3 protein: ATSKGATSQAGEQY
V gene: TRBV7-2; CDR3 protein: ASSLDPTDTQY
V gene: TRBV5-1; CDR3 protein: ASSLEGGLHEQF